These 26 T cell receptor beta chains came from one sample sequenced in a study of T cells in pancreatic ductal adenocarcinoma. No neoadjuvant therapy was given to the selected pancreatic ductal adenocarcinoma patients before their surgery. Using immunoSEQ multiplex PCR, the repertoire was profiled, and TCRdb retains in-frame clones only, with some absent. The table shows 25,000 to 35,000 clones, with around 90% occurring only once. Sequences were obtained from PBMCs. These receptors all stem from a human donor with pancreatic ductal adenocarcinoma.

The chain is built from TRBV5-6 and TRBJ2-3, with D maybe TRBD2 (5 bases). The CDR3 covers 13 residues. V lost 0 bases and J lost 3, with 5 bases in between. CDR1 and CDR2 (germline): SGHDT, YYEEEE. As DNA, the CDR3 is TGTGCCAGCAGCTTGGAGCGGACAGATACGCAGTATTTT. Its protein is CASSLERTDTQYF.

The chain combines TRBV5-1 with TRBJ2-5; no firm D call. V was shortened by 4 bases and J by 5 bases, with 15 bases between the two germline ends. This CDR3 contains 14 residues. From germline, CDR1 is SGHRS and CDR2 YFSETQ. For the CDR3, the DNA is TGCGCCAGCAGCGTTGCTGGCTCCGGGGAGACCCAGTACTTC. Residues: CASSVAGSGETQYF.

V gene TRBV7-2 combines with J gene TRBJ2-1; D uncertain. This CDR3 is 15 amino acids long. Germline CDR1 and CDR2: SGHTA and FQGNSA. Trimming left V 5 bases short and J 0 bases short, with 11 bases between. The DNA of the CDR3 is TGTGCCAGCAGCCGTCGTTCAGACTCCTACAATGAGCAGTTCTTC. It specifies CASSRRSDSYNEQFF.

The genes are TRBV29-1 and TRBJ1-1, with D possibly matching TRBD1 (6 bases). Germline V gives CDR1 SQVTM, CDR2 ANQGSEA. V was cut by 4 bases and J by 0 bases, with 9 bases left in between. The CDR3 runs 13 residues. The CDR3 here is CSVGGTMNTEAFF. The CDR3, as DNA: TGCAGCGTTGGAGGGACAATGAACACTGAAGCTTTCTTT.

The rearrangement joins TRBV11-2 to TRBJ2-1, with 10 positions matching TRBD2. Unmatched junction bases numbered 8, after V lost 5 bases and J lost 16 bases. Germline V lookup: CDR1 SGHAT, CDR2 FQNNGV. The CDR3 contains 12 residues. The CDR3 is CASSLAGALYFF. The CDR3 nucleotides are TGTGCCAGCAGCCTAGCGGGAGCCCTTTACTTCTTC.

V is TRBV4-2 and J is TRBJ2-7, with 7 nucleotides matching TRBD1. There are 17 residues in the CDR3. CDR1 and CDR2 (germline): LGHNA, YNFKEQ. After removal of 0 bases from V and 0 bases from J, the junction contained 8 bases not matched to a gene. CDR3 loop: CASSQDWAGGSSYEQYF. Written as DNA, the CDR3 is TGTGCCAGCAGCCAAGATTGGGCAGGGGGAAGCTCCTACGAGCAGTACTTC.

V gene TRBV5-4 combines with J gene TRBJ1-2; weak D call: TRBD1 (6 bases). The CDR3 is made up of 15 amino acids. V lost 4 bases and J lost 6, with 19 bases in between. In germline, CDR1 is SGHNT, CDR2 YYREEE (reference sequence). The CDR3 loop reads CASSPDSFRFHGYTF. The CDR3 DNA is TGTGCCAGCAGCCCGGACAGTTTCAGGTTTCATGGCTACACCTTC.

V usage is TRBV7-2 and J usage is TRBJ1-1, with a tentative D call TRBD1 (5 bases). In germline, CDR1 is SGHTA, CDR2 FQGNSA. V lost 3 bases to trimming and J lost 7 bases, with 9 bases between them. The CDR3 is 12 residues long. The CDR3 nucleotides are TGTGCCAGCAGCTTCGCCGACAGTGAAGCTTTCTTT. This encodes CASSFADSEAFF. Combining the CDR3 with reference TRBV7-2 and TRBJ1-1 gives the whole variable domain GAGVSQSPSNKVTEKGKDVELRCDPISGHTALYWYRQSLGQGLEFLIYFQGNSAPDKSGLPSDRFSAERTGGSVSTLTIQRTQQEDSAVYLCASSFADSEAFFGQGTRLTVV.

The genes are TRBV5-5 and TRBJ2-5, with TRBD2 identical over 10 bases. The CDR3 is 15 residues long. Per germline, CDR1 SGHKS and CDR2 YYEKEE (reference sequence). Losses at the gene ends were 3 bases for V and 4 bases for J; bases not matched to a gene: 6. CDR3 protein: CASSSLAGVRETQYF. In nucleotides, the CDR3 is TGTGCCAGCAGCTCCCTAGCGGGAGTGCGAGAGACCCAGTACTTC.

The rearrangement joins TRBV7-2 to TRBJ2-7; D tentatively reads TRBD1 or TRBD2 (5 bases each). Looked up from germline, CDR1 is SGHTA and CDR2 is FQGNSA. Trimming took 0 bases from V and 12 from J, leaving 15 bases between them. This CDR3 has 13 residues. CDR3 sequence: CASSLAPGQKRYF. The DNA of the CDR3 is TGTGCCAGCAGCTTAGCCCCGGGGCAAAAGCGGTACTTC.

The sample holds one count of this clone. The rearrangement joins TRBV28 to TRBJ2-2, with D maybe TRBD1 (6 bases). This CDR3 contains 16 residues. Trimming stripped 4 bases from V and 3 bases from J, with 15 bases between. Germline V gene data show CDR1 as MDHEN and CDR2 as SYDVKM. The CDR3 loop is CASSSPGVGDTGELFF. CDR3 DNA sequence: TGTGCCAGCAGTTCCCCAGGGGTTGGAGACACCGGGGAGCTGTTTTTT.

The rearrangement links TRBV7-2 to TRBJ2-7, with TRBD1 as a possible D gene (6 bases). The CDR3 consists of 16 residues. Germline V gene data show CDR1 as SGHTA and CDR2 as FQGNSA. Trimming cost V 5 bases and J 3 bases, with 20 bases left between them. The CDR3 is CASSPVSRTVSYEQYF. CDR3 DNA: TGTGCCAGCAGCCCCGTTAGTCGGACAGTGAGCTACGAGCAGTACTTC. The full variable domain, in which reference TRBV7-2 and TRBJ2-7 provide the parts outside the CDR3, is GAGVSQSPSNKVTEKGKDVELRCDPISGHTALYWYRQSLGQGLEFLIYFQGNSAPDKSGLPSDRFSAERTGGSVSTLTIQRTQQEDSAVYLCASSPVSRTVSYEQYFGPGTRLTVT.

This clone was seen only once. The chain is built from TRBV9 and TRBJ2-5; TRBD1 aligns across 10 bases. Germline V CDR1 and CDR2: SGDLS, YYNGEE. There are 15 residues in the CDR3. V trimming: 4 bases; J trimming: 3 bases; junction bases outside the gene matches: 6. CDR3 amino acids: CASSPGTGAEETQYF. The DNA for the CDR3 is TGTGCCAGCAGCCCGGGGACAGGGGCCGAAGAGACCCAGTACTTC.

This rearrangement joins TRBV19 to TRBJ2-1; D might be TRBD2 (6 bases). The CDR3 has 15 amino acids. Germline CDR1 reads LNHDA; CDR2 reads SQIVND (reference sequence). The V gene lost 1 base and the J gene lost 7 bases, with 14 bases spanning the gap. CDR3 coding DNA: TGTGCCAGTAGTATAGGTACCGGGAGTGGGAATGAGCAGTTCTTC. It is translated as CASSIGTGSGNEQFF. Complete variable domain (other parts from reference TRBV19 and TRBJ2-1): DGGITQSPKYLFRKEGQNVTLSCEQNLNHDAMYWYRQDPGQGLRLIYYSQIVNDFQKGDIAEGYSVSREKKESFPLTVTSAQKNPTAFYLCASSIGTGSGNEQFFGPGTRLTVL.

The chain uses TRBV6-5 and TRBJ1-1; D not certain. CDR3 length: 13 amino acids. V was pared by 11 bases and J by 6 bases, with 19 bases between. Germline CDR1 MNHEY, CDR2 SVGAGI. CDR3 sequence (DNA): TGTGCCGTCAAGGGCGCGAGGTGGGCTGAAGCTTTCTTT. Its protein is CAVKGARWAEAFF.

The rearrangement uses TRBV27 and TRBJ1-1; D may be TRBD1 (5 bases). The germline V gene encodes CDR1 MNHEY and CDR2 SMNVEV (reference sequence). The length of the CDR3 is 16 residues. V was cut by 5 bases and J by 1 base, with 17 bases left in between. This CDR3 is CASSPGRLGRNTEAFF. The CDR3 coding sequence is TGTGCCAGCAGTCCGGGGCGCCTCGGACGGAACACTGAAGCTTTCTTT.

The rearrangement joins TRBV19 to TRBJ2-2; D is ambiguous. V was trimmed by 3 bases and J by 6 bases, leaving 11 bases between them. There are 14 residues in the CDR3. The V gene's germline CDR1 is LNHDA and CDR2 SQIVND (reference sequence). As DNA, the CDR3 is TGTGCCAGTAGTATCTGGGAAGCGTCCGGGGAGCTGTTTTTT. It codes for CASSIWEASGELFF.

V and J are TRBV21-1 and TRBJ1-2. TRBV21-1 is reported as a pseudogene. CDR3 length: 13 residues. Here the CDR3 reads CASNRIDNYGYTF. CDR3 bases: TGTGCCAGCAACCGAATAGATAACTATGGCTACACCTTC.

This chain connects TRBV6-1 to TRBJ2-7; D perhaps matches TRBD1 (5 bases). The germline V gene has CDR1 MNHNS and CDR2 SASEGT. The germline V and J ends were trimmed by 1 base and 3 bases, with 7 bases remaining between them. The CDR3 consists of 13 residues. The CDR3 DNA sequence: TGTGCCAGCAGTGAAGGACAGATCTACGAGCAGTACTTC. It yields the protein CASSEGQIYEQYF.

The chain joins TRBV7-8 to TRBJ1-4, with D perhaps matching TRBD1 (6 bases). Trimming stripped 4 bases from V and 5 bases from J, with 32 bases between. This CDR3 has 21 amino acids. Germline CDR1 SGHVS, CDR2 FQNEAQ. The DNA for the CDR3 is TGTGCCAGCAGCTCTAACCCCAGCGGGGGGGCCTCCCCTTTCCGAAATGAAAAACTGTTTTTT. It yields the protein CASSSNPSGGASPFRNEKLFF.

This clone is a singleton in its sample. The gene calls are TRBV5-1 and TRBJ1-2, with 9 bases aligning to TRBD1. This CDR3 contains 13 residues. V lost 4 bases, J lost 4 bases, and 2 bases stayed unmatched. The germline V gene has CDR1 SGHRS and CDR2 YFSETQ. CDR3 region: CASSTTGGYGYTF. The CDR3 coding sequence is TGCGCCAGCAGCACGACAGGGGGCTATGGCTACACCTTC.

DNA for the CDR3: TGTGCCAGTAGTCCGACTAGCGGGAGCTTTGAGACCCAGTACTTC. Translating it yields CASSPTSGSFETQYF. The chain recombines TRBV19 with TRBJ2-5, with 12 bases lining up with TRBD2. The CDR3 spans 15 residues. Trimming took 5 bases from V and 5 from J; bases not matched to a gene: 6. CDR1 and CDR2 (germline): LNHDA, SQIVND (reference sequence).

The CDR3 sequence: CASSSHNTFYEQYF. The CDR3 DNA is TGTGCCAGCAGCTCCCACAATACCTTCTACGAGCAGTACTTC. The V and J genes are TRBV14 and TRBJ2-7; D is undetermined. CDR1 is SGHDN, CDR2 FVKESK, per germline. The CDR3 is 14 amino acids. Trimming shortened V by 5 bases and J by 3 bases, and 14 bases separated the two germline ends.

CDR3 in DNA: TGTGCCAGCAGAAAGACTAGCGGTTTTCTGGATAGCTCCTACAATGAGCAGTTCTTC. Translating gives CASRKTSGFLDSSYNEQFF. The chain employs TRBV7-9 and TRBJ2-1, with 9 nucleotides matching TRBD2. Germline V gives CDR1 SEHNR, CDR2 FQNEAQ (reference sequence). The CDR3 consists of 19 residues. V was pared by 6 bases and J by 0 bases, with 15 bases of the junction left unmatched.

This sequence joins TRBV21-1 and TRBJ2-2; whether TRBD1, the table's D call, matches the DNA was not checked. TRBV21-1 is shown as a pseudogene. The CDR3 length is 19 residues. The CDR3 nucleotides are TGTGCCAGCAGCCCACGGGACAGGACAGTGAATGGGAACACCGGGGAGCTGTTTTTT. Translated: CASSPRDRTVNGNTGELFF.

The chain employs TRBV18 and TRBJ1-2; no definite D call. The CDR3 has 12 residues. V lost 3 bases to trimming and J lost 8 bases, with 10 bases between them. Germline V gene sequence: CDR1 KGHSH, CDR2 LQKENI. The CDR3 nucleotides read TGTGCCAGCTCACCTCGCGATTGGGGCTACACCTTC. This translates into CASSPRDWGYTF. Full variable domain (missing parts from reference TRBV18 and TRBJ1-2): NAGVMQNPRHLVRRRGQEARLRCSPMKGHSHVYWYRQLPEEGLKFMVYLQKENIIDESGMPKERFSAEFPKEGPSILRIQQVVRGDSAAYFCASSPRDWGYTFGSGTRLTVV.